One T cell receptor beta chain is described in this entry. These data belong to a study of blood T cell repertoires in COVID-19. Study context: T cells, B-cell-depleted T cells, or PBMCs supplied cDNA or gDNA.

Produced via immunoSEQ multiplex PCR; TCRdb's table is partial and in-frame only. The data contain roughly 370,000 clones, around nine tenths of them singletons. The clonotype originates from a woman in her fifties or sixties who had recovered from COVID-19. Sequenced material: PBMCs or T cells enriched from blood (not recorded which).

CDR3 sequence: CASRHQGTYQPQHF. The CDR3 nucleotides read TGTGCCAGTAGACACCAGGGGACCTATCAGCCCCAGCATTTT. This sequence joins TRBV19 and TRBJ1-5; D perhaps matches TRBD1 (6 bases). Deletions cut 6 bases from V and 5 bases from J, with 14 bases between. CDR3 length: 14 amino acids. The germline gives CDR1 LNHDA, CDR2 SQIVND (reference sequence).